This T cell receptor (beta chain) was documented in a study of cytomegalovirus exposure and HLA in healthy donors. Overall study findings and caveats: Likely technical artifact: a cluster of highly shared sequence variants. Sequencing depth across donors, presence/absence analyses assumed, was roughly uniform.

The CDR3 spans 15 residues. Looked up from germline, CDR1 is SSHAT and CDR2 is FNYEAQ (reference sequence). Trimming stripped 5 bases from V and 6 bases from J, with 17 bases between. As for this clone: Antigen specificity is unknown.

The PCR made use of 60 Vbeta and 13 Jbeta primers. Assay: immunoSEQ multiplex PCR; the TCRdb copy retains only in-frame clones and omits some. The top ten hold 5.5% to 7% of the sample, which has 190,000 or so clones, approximately 85% seen once. There were likely unrecorded immune exposures, though donors were nominally healthy when sampled. What was sequenced was PBMCs. This TCR came from a woman in her 50s in good health and CMV-seropositive. The chain uses TRBV7-7 and TRBJ1-5, with a weak D call TRBD1 (5 bases). The CDR3 loop reads CASSPLPGKRQPQHF. The CDR3 bases are TGTGCCAGCAGCCCCCTTCCAGGGAAGCGTCAGCCCCAGCATTTT.